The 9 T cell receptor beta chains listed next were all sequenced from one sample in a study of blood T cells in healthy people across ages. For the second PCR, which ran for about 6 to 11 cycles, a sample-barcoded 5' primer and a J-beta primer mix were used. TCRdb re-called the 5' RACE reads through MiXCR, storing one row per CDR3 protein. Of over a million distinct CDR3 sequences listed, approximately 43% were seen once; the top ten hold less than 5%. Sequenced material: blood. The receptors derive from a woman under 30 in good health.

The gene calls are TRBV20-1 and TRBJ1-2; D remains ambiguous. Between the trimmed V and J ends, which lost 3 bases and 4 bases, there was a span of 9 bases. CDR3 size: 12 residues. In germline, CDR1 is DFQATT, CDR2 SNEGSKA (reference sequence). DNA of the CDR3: TGCAGTGCTAGCTACAGTTTCTATGGCTACACCTTC. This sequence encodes CSASYSFYGYTF.

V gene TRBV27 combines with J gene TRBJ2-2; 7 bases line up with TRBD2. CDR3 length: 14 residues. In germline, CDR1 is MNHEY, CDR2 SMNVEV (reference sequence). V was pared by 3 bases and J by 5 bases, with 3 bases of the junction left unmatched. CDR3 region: CASSLKAGTGELFF. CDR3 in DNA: TGTGCCAGCAGTTTGAAAGCGGGGACCGGGGAGCTGTTTTTT.

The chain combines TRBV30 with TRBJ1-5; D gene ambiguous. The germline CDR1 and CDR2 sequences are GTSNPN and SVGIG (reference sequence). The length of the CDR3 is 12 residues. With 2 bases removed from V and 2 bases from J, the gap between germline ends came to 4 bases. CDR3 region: CAWSYGNQPQHF. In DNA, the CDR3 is TGTGCCTGGAGTTATGGCAATCAGCCCCAGCATTTT.

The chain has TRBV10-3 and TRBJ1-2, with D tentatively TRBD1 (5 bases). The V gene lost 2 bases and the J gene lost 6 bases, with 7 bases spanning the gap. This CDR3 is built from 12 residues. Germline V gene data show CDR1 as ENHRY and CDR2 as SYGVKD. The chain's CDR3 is CAISEGTHGYTF. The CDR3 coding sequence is TGTGCCATCAGTGAGGGGACCCATGGCTACACCTTC.

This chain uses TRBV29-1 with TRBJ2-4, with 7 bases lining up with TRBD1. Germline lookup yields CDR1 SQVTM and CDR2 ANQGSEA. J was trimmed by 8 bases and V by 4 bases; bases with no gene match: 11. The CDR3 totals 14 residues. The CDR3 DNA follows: TGCAGCGTTGTTGTCCTTGGCCAGGGGGACATTCAGTACTTC. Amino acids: CSVVVLGQGDIQYF.

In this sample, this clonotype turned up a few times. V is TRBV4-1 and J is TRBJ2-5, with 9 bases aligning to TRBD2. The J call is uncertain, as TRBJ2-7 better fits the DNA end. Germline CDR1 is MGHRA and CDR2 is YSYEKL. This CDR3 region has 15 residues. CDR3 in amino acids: CASSQSGGLRYEQYF. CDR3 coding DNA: TGCGCCAGCAGCCAAAGCGGGGGGCTTAGGTACGAGCAGTACTTC.

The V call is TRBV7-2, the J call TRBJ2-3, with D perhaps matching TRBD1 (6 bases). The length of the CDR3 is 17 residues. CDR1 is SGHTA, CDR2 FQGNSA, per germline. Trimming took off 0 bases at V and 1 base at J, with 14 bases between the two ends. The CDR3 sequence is CASSLAGAGRGTDTQYF. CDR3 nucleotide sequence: TGTGCCAGCAGCTTAGCGGGGGCTGGCCGTGGCACAGATACGCAGTATTTT.

The CDR3 protein is CASSPTRTVVTTEAFF. In DNA, the CDR3 is TGTGCCAGCAGCCCGACTCGGACAGTGGTGACCACTGAAGCTTTCTTT. The chain recombines TRBV5-6 with TRBJ1-1, with D perhaps TRBD1 (6 bases). The CDR3 runs to 16 residues. V was trimmed by 4 bases and J by 4 bases, leaving 20 bases between them. Germline V gives CDR1 SGHDT, CDR2 YYEEEE.

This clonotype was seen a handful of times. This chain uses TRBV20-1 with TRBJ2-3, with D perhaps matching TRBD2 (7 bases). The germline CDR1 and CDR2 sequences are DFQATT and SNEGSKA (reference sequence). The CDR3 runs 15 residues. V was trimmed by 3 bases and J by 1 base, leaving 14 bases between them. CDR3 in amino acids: CSARGRGRGTDTQYF. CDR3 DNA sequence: TGCAGTGCTAGGGGGCGGGGGCGGGGCACAGATACGCAGTATTTT.